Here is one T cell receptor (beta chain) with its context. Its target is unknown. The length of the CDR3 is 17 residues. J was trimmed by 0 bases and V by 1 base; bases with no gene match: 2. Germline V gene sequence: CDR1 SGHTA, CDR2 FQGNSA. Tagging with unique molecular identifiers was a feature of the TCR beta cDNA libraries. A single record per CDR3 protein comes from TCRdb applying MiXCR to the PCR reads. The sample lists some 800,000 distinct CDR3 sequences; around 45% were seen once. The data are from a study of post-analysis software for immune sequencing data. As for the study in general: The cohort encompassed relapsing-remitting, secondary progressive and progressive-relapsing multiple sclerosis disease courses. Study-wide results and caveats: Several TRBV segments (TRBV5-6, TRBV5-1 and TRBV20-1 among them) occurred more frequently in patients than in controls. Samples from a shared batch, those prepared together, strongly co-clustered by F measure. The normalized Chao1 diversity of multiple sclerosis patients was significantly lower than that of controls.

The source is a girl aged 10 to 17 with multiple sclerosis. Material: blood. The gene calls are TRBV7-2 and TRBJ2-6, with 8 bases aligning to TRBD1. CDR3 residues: CASSLDRGYSGANVLTF. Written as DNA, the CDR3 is TGTGCCAGCAGCTTAGACAGGGGGTACTCTGGGGCCAACGTCCTGACTTTC.